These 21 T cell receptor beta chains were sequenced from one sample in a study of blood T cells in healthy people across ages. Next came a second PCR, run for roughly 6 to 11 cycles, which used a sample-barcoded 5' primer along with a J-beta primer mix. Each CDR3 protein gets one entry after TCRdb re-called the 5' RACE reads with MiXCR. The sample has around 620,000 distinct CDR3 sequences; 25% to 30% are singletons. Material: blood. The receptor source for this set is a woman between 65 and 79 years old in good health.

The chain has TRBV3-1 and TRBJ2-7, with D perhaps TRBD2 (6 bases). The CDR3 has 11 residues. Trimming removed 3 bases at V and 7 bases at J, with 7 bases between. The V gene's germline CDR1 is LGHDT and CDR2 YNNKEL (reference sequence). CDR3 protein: CASSHGGEQYF. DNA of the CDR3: TGTGCCAGCAGCCACGGGGGAGAGCAGTACTTC.

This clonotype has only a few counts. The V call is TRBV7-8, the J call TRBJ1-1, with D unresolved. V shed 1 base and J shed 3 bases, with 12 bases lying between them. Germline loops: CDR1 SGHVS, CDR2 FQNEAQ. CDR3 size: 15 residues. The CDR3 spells CASSLDGGWDTEAFF. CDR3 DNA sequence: TGTGCCAGCAGCTTAGATGGAGGGTGGGACACTGAAGCTTTCTTT.

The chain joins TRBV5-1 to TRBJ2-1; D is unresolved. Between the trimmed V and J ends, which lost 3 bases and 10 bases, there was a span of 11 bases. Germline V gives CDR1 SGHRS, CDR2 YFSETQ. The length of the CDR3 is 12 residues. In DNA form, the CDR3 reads TGCGCCAGCAGCTCCTCCCTGGGAGAGCAGTTCTTC. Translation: CASSSSLGEQFF.

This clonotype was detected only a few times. CDR3 DNA sequence: TGTGCCAGCAGCCTCTTTGCGGGACAGGGGTACGGCGAGCAGTACTTC. The encoded protein is CASSLFAGQGYGEQYF. The chain uses TRBV14 and TRBJ2-7; TRBD1 matches at 10 bases. Germline lookup yields CDR1 SGHDN and CDR2 FVKESK. Trimming cost V 4 bases and J 6 bases; bases outside gene matches: 12. This CDR3 is 16 amino acids long.

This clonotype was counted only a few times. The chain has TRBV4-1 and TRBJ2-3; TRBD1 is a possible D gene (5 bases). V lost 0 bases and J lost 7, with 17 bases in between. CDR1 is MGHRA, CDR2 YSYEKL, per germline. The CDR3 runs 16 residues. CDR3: CASSQDPAGKGYTQYF. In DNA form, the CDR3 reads TGCGCCAGCAGCCAAGATCCCGCAGGGAAAGGATATACGCAGTATTTT.

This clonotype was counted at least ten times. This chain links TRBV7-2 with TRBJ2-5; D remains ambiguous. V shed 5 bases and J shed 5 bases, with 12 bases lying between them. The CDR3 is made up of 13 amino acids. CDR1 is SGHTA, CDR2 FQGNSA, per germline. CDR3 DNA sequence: TGTGCCAGCAGCCCCCGGTTGTGGGAGACCCAGTACTTC. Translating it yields CASSPRLWETQYF.

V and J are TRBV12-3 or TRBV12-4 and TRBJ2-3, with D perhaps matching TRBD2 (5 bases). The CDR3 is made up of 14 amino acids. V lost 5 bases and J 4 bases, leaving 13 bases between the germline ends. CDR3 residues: CASSTRSGADTQYF. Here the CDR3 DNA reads TGTGCCAGCAGTACCCGCAGCGGCGCAGATACGCAGTATTTT.

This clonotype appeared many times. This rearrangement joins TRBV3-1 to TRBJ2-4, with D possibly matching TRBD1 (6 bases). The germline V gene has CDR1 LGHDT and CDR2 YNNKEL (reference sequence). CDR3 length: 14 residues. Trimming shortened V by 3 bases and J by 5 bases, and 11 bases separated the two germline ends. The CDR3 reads CASSHGQIENIQYF. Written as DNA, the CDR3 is TGTGCCAGCAGCCACGGACAGATAGAAAACATTCAGTACTTC.

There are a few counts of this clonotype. CDR3 protein: CASSEVSGGAYEQYF. The CDR3 DNA reads as TGTGCCAGCAGTGAAGTGAGCGGGGGAGCATACGAGCAGTACTTC. The chain joins TRBV6-1 to TRBJ2-5; 8 bases agree with TRBD2. Near its end, the DNA agrees better with TRBJ2-7, so the J call may be wrong. This CDR3 is 15 amino acids long. Looked up from germline, CDR1 is MNHNS and CDR2 is SASEGT.

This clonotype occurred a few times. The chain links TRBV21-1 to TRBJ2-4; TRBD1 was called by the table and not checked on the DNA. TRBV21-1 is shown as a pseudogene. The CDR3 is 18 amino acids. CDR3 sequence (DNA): TGTGCCAGCAGCATCGGGCGGACAGGGAGATGTGCCAAAAACATTCAGTACTTC. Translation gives CASSIGRTGRCAKNIQYF.

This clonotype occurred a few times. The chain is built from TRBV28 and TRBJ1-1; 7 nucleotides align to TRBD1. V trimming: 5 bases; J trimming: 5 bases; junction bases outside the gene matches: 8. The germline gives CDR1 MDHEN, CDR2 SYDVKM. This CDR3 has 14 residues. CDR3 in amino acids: CASSTQDRMTEAFF. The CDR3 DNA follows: TGTGCCAGCAGTACACAGGACAGGATGACTGAAGCTTTCTTT.

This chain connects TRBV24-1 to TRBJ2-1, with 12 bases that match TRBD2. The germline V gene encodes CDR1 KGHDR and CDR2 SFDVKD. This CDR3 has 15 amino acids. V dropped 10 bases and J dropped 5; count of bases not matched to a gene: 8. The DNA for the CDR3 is TGTGCCACTTCGTCCCCTAGCGGGGGGGACAATGAGCAGTTCTTC. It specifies CATSSPSGGDNEQFF.

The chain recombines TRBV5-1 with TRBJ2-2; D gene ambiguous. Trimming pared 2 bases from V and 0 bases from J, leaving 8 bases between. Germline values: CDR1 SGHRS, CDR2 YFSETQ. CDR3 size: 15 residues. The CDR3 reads CASSLQTSNTGELFF. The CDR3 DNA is TGCGCCAGCAGCTTACAGACTTCGAACACCGGGGAGCTGTTTTTT. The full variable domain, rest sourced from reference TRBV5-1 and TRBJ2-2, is KAGVTQTPRYLIKTRGQQVTLSCSPISGHRSVSWYQQTPGQGLQFLFEYFSETQRNKGNFPGRFSGRQFSNSRSEMNVSTLELGDSALYLCASSLQTSNTGELFFGEGSRLTVL.

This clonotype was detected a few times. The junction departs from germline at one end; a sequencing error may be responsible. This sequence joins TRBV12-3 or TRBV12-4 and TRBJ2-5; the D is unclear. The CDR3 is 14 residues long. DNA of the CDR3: TGTGCCAGCAGTTCCAGCTCGTACCAAGAGACTCAGTACTTC. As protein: CASSSSSYQETQYF.

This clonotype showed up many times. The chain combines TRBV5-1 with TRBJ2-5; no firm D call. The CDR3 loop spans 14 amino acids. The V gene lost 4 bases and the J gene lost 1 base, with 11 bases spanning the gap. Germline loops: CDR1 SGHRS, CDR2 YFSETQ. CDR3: CASSLAQIQETQYF. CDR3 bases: TGCGCCAGCAGCCTTGCGCAGATCCAAGAGACCCAGTACTTC.

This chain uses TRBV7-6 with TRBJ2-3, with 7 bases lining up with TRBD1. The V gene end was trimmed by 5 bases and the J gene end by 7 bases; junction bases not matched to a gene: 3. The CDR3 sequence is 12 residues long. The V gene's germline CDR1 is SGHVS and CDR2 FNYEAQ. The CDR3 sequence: CASSETGYTQYF. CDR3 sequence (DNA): TGTGCCAGCAGCGAGACAGGGTATACGCAGTATTTT.

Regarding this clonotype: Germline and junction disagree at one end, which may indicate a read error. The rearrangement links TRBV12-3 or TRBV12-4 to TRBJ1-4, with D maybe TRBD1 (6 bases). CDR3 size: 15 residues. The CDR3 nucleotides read TGTGCCAGCACCCCCGGAACAGGGATGAAGGAAAAAATGTTTTTT. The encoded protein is CASTPGTGMKEKMFF.

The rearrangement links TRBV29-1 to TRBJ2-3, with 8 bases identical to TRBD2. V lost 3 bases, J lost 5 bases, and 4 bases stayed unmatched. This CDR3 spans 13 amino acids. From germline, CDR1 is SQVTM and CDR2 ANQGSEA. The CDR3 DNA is TGCAGCGTTGATGCCAGCGGGGGAGATACGCAGTATTTT. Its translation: CSVDASGGDTQYF.

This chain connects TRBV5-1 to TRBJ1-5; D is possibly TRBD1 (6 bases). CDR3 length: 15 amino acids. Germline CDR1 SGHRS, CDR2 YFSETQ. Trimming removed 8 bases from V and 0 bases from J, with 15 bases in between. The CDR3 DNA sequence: TGCGCCAGACCAAGACAGGCTTATAGCAATCAGCCCCAGCATTTT. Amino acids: CARPRQAYSNQPQHF. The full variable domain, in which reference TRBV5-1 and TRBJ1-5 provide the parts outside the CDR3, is KAGVTQTPRYLIKTRGQQVTLSCSPISGHRSVSWYQQTPGQGLQFLFEYFSETQRNKGNFPGRFSGRQFSNSRSEMNVSTLELGDSALYLCARPRQAYSNQPQHFGDGTRLSIL.

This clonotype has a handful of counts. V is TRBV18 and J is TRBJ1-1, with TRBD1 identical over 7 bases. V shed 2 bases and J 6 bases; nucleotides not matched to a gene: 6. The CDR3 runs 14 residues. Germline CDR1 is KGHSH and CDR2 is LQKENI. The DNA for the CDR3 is TGTGCCAGCTCACCAGTTTCAGGGGGATCTGAAGCTTTCTTT. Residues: CASSPVSGGSEAFF.

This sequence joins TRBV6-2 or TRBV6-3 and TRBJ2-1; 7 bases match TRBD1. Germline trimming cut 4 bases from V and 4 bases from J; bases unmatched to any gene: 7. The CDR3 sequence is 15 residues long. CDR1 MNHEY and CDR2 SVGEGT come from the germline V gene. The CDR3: CASSSPGQSYNEQFF. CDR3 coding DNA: TGTGCCAGCAGTTCACCGGGACAGTCTTACAATGAGCAGTTCTTC.